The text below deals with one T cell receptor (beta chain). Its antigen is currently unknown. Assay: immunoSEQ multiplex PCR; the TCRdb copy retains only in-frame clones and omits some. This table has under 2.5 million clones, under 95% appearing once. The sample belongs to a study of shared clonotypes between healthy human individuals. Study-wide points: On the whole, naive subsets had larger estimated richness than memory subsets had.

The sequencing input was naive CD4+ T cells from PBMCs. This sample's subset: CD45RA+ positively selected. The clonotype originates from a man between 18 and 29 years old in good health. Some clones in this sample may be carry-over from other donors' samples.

CDR3 protein: CASKDWDRGLYEQYF. CDR3 coding DNA: TGCGCCAGCAAGGACTGGGACAGGGGGCTCTACGAGCAGTACTTC. The rearrangement uses TRBV5-1 and TRBJ2-7, with 12 bases that match TRBD1. V lost 6 bases to trimming and J lost 3 bases; unmatched junction nucleotides: 7. The germline gives CDR1 SGHRS, CDR2 YFSETQ. The CDR3 has 15 residues. Variable domain in full (rest from reference TRBV5-1 and TRBJ2-7): KAGVTQTPRYLIKTRGQQVTLSCSPISGHRSVSWYQQTPGQGLQFLFEYFSETQRNKGNFPGRFSGRQFSNSRSEMNVSTLELGDSALYLCASKDWDRGLYEQYFGPGTRLTVT.